The 9 T cell receptor beta chains below were found in one sample sequenced in a study of blood T cell repertoires in COVID-19. Using immunoSEQ multiplex PCR, the repertoire was profiled, and TCRdb retains in-frame clones only, with some absent. This repertoire shows under 300,000 clones, 70% to 80% found once; its top ten account for 3% to 3.5%. The sequenced sample consisted of peripheral blood. All receptors derive from a woman of 80 years or more with acute or convalescent COVID-19.

V is TRBV6-2 or TRBV6-3 and J is TRBJ2-7; 13 nucleotides line up with TRBD2. CDR1 and CDR2 from the germline V gene are MNHEY and SVGEGT. The CDR3 contains 16 residues. V gave up 6 bases and J gave up 2 bases; unmatched junction bases: 7. The CDR3 loop reads CASSPGTSGTPYEQYF. CDR3 nucleotides: TGTGCCAGCAGCCCCGGGACTAGCGGGACCCCCTACGAGCAGTACTTC.

This chain joins TRBV5-1 and TRBJ1-1, with D possibly being TRBD1 (5 bases). Germline V lookup: CDR1 SGHRS, CDR2 YFSETQ. The CDR3 loop spans 15 amino acids. Trimming pared 1 base from V and 0 bases from J, leaving 10 bases between. CDR3 in amino acids: CASSLFQGVNTEAFF. The CDR3 coding sequence is TGCGCCAGCAGCTTGTTCCAGGGCGTGAACACTGAAGCTTTCTTT. The full variable domain, with the rest looked up from reference TRBV5-1 and TRBJ1-1, is KAGVTQTPRYLIKTRGQQVTLSCSPISGHRSVSWYQQTPGQGLQFLFEYFSETQRNKGNFPGRFSGRQFSNSRSEMNVSTLELGDSALYLCASSLFQGVNTEAFFGQGTRLTVV.

The gene calls are TRBV5-1 and TRBJ1-2, with 7 positions matching TRBD1. The CDR3 totals 13 residues. The trim removed 4 bases at V and 5 bases at J, leaving 5 bases unmatched. Germline assignment: CDR1 SGHRS and CDR2 YFSETQ. In DNA form, the CDR3 reads TGCGCCAGCAGCATTGCAGGGGGGTATGGCTACACCTTC. This gives the protein CASSIAGGYGYTF.

This chain links TRBV19 with TRBJ2-2; D is undetermined. CDR1 is LNHDA, CDR2 SQIVND, per germline (reference sequence). V shed 5 bases and J shed 5 bases, with 12 bases lying between them. The CDR3 has 14 residues. The CDR3 region has the DNA TGTGCCAGTAGTGCCCCGACTTGGACCGGGGAGCTGTTTTTT. Translation gives CASSAPTWTGELFF. The full variable domain, with the rest looked up from reference TRBV19 and TRBJ2-2, is DGGITQSPKYLFRKEGQNVTLSCEQNLNHDAMYWYRQDPGQGLRLIYYSQIVNDFQKGDIAEGYSVSREKKESFPLTVTSAQKNPTAFYLCASSAPTWTGELFFGEGSRLTVL.

The genes are TRBV2 and TRBJ1-3, with D uncertain. Germline CDR1 SNHLY, CDR2 FYNNEI. This CDR3 has 13 amino acids. V gave up 4 bases and J gave up 5 bases, with 9 bases separating them. DNA of the CDR3: TGTGCCAGCAGTGTTGATAGAAGAAACACCATATATTTT. This sequence encodes CASSVDRRNTIYF.

V is TRBV6-5 and J is TRBJ1-1, with TRBD1 as a possible D gene (6 bases). CDR1 is MNHEY, CDR2 SVGAGI, per germline. The CDR3 has 15 amino acids. Between the trimmed V and J ends, which lost 2 bases and 5 bases, there was a span of 15 bases. The CDR3 coding sequence is TGTGCCAGCAGTTACAGAGGGGGGGCGCTGACTGAAGCTTTCTTT. Residues: CASSYRGGALTEAFF.

The V and J genes are TRBV4-1 and TRBJ1-2, with D tentatively TRBD1 (6 bases). Per germline, CDR1 MGHRA and CDR2 YSYEKL. This CDR3 region has 15 residues. V lost 5 bases, J lost 5 bases, and 18 bases lay in between. The CDR3 sequence: CASSSRTESIYGYTF. As DNA, the CDR3 is TGCGCCAGCAGCTCCCGGACAGAGTCAATTTATGGCTACACCTTC.

The chain joins TRBV19 to TRBJ2-3, with 8 bases lining up with TRBD1. Germline V gene data show CDR1 as LNHDA and CDR2 as SQIVND (reference sequence). This CDR3 region has 16 residues. The junction had 9 bases not matched to a gene; V was cut back by 4 bases and J by 3 bases. The CDR3 protein is CASSRVDREVTDTQYF. The CDR3 coding sequence is TGTGCCAGTAGTAGGGTGGACAGGGAAGTTACAGATACGCAGTATTTT.

V and J are TRBV4-1 and TRBJ2-4, with 10 nucleotides matching TRBD1. V lost 1 base and J lost 6; bases outside the gene matches: 3. The CDR3 covers 15 residues. Germline CDR1 MGHRA, CDR2 YSYEKL. In nucleotides, the CDR3 is TGCGCCAGCAGCCAAGCCGGGACAGGGGCAAACATTCAGTACTTC. It is translated as CASSQAGTGANIQYF.